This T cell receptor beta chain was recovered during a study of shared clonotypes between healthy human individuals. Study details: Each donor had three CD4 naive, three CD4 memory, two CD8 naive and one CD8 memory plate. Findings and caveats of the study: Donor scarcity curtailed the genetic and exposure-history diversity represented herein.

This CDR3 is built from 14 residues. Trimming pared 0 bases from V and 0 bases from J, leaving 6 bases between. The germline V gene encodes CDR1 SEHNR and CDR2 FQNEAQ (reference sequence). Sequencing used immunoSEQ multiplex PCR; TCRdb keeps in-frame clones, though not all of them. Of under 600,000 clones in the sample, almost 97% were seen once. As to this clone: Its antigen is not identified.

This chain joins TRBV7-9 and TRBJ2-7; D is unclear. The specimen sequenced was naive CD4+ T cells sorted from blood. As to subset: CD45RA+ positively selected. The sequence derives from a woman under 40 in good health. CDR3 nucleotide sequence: TGTGCCAGCAGCTTAGCGGCCCCCTCCTACGAGCAGTACTTC. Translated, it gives CASSLAAPSYEQYF.